A selection of T cell receptor beta chains follows, all from one sample in a study of cytomegalovirus exposure and HLA in healthy donors. Profiled with immunoSEQ multiplex PCR; TCRdb holds only in-frame clones, not every one. The sample consists of around 220,000 clones, over 60% of them appearing once. The sample taken for sequencing was PBMCs. All receptors derive from a man in his forties in good health and CMV-seronegative. Both conserved end residues are part of each CDR3. Each record gives: D gene, V gene, clone size, J gene, CDR3 protein, CDR3 DNA. The D gene is left open where the match is weak. Clone size, where shown, is once, few, many, or a class for clones that have expanded.

.	TRBV7-9	.	TRBJ1-2	CASSSSILDGYTF	TGTGCCAGCAGCTCCAGTATATTGGATGGCTACACCTTC
.	TRBV7-3	once	TRBJ1-1	CASSLAGARTEAFF	TGTGCCAGCAGCTTAGCAGGGGCGCGCACTGAAGCTTTCTTT
TRBD2	TRBV7-2	.	TRBJ2-3	CASSLGLAGYTDTQYF	TGTGCCAGCAGCTTAGGACTAGCGGGTTACACAGATACGCAGTATTTT
.	TRBV7-3	.	TRBJ1-1	CASSSQLGTEAFF	TGTGCCAGCAGCTCTCAATTAGGGACAGAAGCTTTCTTT
TRBD1	TRBV4-3	.	TRBJ2-4	CASSQDIQGVIQYF	TGCGCCAGCAGCCAAGATATACAGGGGGTCATTCAGTACTTC
TRBD1	TRBV6-5	.	TRBJ2-2	CASRRGLWVGELFF	TGTGCCAGCAGAAGGGGGCTCTGGGTCGGGGAGCTGTTTTTT
TRBD2	TRBV29-1	.	TRBJ2-7	CSVDRLAGNYEQYF	TGCAGCGTAGACCGACTAGCGGGGAACTACGAGCAGTACTTC
TRBD1	TRBV18	.	TRBJ2-7	CASSTWTGVYEQYF	TGTGCCAGCTCAACTTGGACAGGGGTTTACGAGCAGTACTTC
.	TRBV27	.	TRBJ1-1	CASTLLYKGDTEAFF	TGTGCCAGCACCTTACTATATAAAGGGGACACTGAAGCTTTCTTT
.	TRBV6-1	.	TRBJ1-1	CASRGGGTEAFF	TGTGCCAGCAGGGGTGGGGGGACTGAAGCTTTCTTT
.	TRBV10-3	.	TRBJ1-1	CAISERSREVNTEAFF	TGTGCCATCAGTGAAAGGTCCCGGGAGGTGAACACTGAAGCTTTCTTT
TRBD1	TRBV6-5	.	TRBJ2-7	CASSYGTGGTDEQYF	TGTGCCAGCAGTTACGGGACAGGGGGCACTGACGAGCAGTACTTC
.	TRBV28	few	TRBJ1-1	CASSLSQGAAFF	TGTGCCAGCAGTTTATCACAGGGCGCCGCTTTCTTT
TRBD1	TRBV28	few	TRBJ1-5	CASSLLTGQGRFGNQPQHF	TGTGCCAGCAGCCTTTTGACGGGACAGGGAAGGTTTGGCAATCAGCCCCAGCATTTT
TRBD2	TRBV27	.	TRBJ2-7	CASSLSGGEVYEQYF	TGTGCCAGCAGTCTTAGCGGGGGGGAAGTCTACGAGCAGTACTTC
TRBD2	TRBV7-2	.	TRBJ2-2	CASSSWTSGGGRRLFF	TGTGCCAGCAGCTCGTGGACTAGCGGGGGGGGTCGACGGCTGTTTTTT
.	TRBV7-9	.	TRBJ2-7	CASSPPAGNLEQYF	TGTGCCAGCAGCCCCCCGGCGGGAAATCTCGAGCAGTACTTC
TRBD1	TRBV2	few	TRBJ2-3	CASRTGQGGWTDTQYF	TGTGCCAGCAGGACCGGACAGGGAGGTTGGACAGATACGCAGTATTTT
.	TRBV9	.	TRBJ1-4	CASSVAGSNEKLFF	TGTGCCAGCAGCGTAGCGGGGTCTAATGAAAAACTGTTTTTT
.	TRBV4-1	.	TRBJ1-3	CASSQNRDLGNTIYF	TGCGCCAGCAGCCAGAACAGGGACCTGGGAAACACCATATATTTT
.	TRBV29-1	.	TRBJ1-1	CSAPEGGTEAFF	TGCAGCGCCCCGGAGGGGGGGACTGAAGCTTTCTTT
TRBD1	TRBV4-1	few	TRBJ1-2	CASSPGDRGPPYGYTF	TGCGCCAGCAGCCCCGGGGACAGGGGGCCACCTTATGGCTACACCTTC
TRBD1	TRBV10-3	once	TRBJ2-2	CAISGGTGGVAGTGELFF	TGTGCCATCAGTGGGGGTACAGGGGGAGTTGCTGGAACCGGGGAGCTGTTTTTT
.	TRBV5-1	once	TRBJ2-2	CASSLVVQGAGTGELFF	TGCGCCAGCAGCTTGGTTGTCCAAGGGGCAGGCACCGGGGAGCTGTTTTTT
TRBD1	TRBV5-4	.	TRBJ1-1	CASSSATLTGGTFF	TGTGCCAGCAGCTCGGCCACTCTTACAGGGGGTACTTTCTTT
TRBD2	TRBV4-2	.	TRBJ2-7	CASSQDHNSGVSYEQYF	TGTGCCAGCAGCCAAGATCACAATAGCGGGGTCTCCTACGAGCAGTACTTC
.	TRBV9	.	TRBJ2-3	CASSVVATRGDTQYF	TGTGCCAGCAGCGTAGTCGCGACACGGGGGGATACGCAGTATTTT
.	TRBV11-2	.	TRBJ2-2	CASTRGAQNTGELFF	TGTGCCAGCACCAGGGGGGCGCAAAACACCGGGGAGCTGTTTTTT
.	TRBV6-1	.	TRBJ1-3	CAGDSSSGNTIYF	TGTGCCGGAGACAGTTCCTCTGGAAACACCATATATTTT
.	TRBV30	few	TRBJ1-4	CAWSWGGGATNEKLFF	TGTGCCTGGAGTTGGGGAGGCGGGGCAACTAATGAAAAACTGTTTTTT
TRBD1	TRBV2	.	TRBJ2-7	CASKWTGQGYEQYF	TGTGCCAGCAAATGGACAGGGCAGGGCTACGAGCAGTACTTC
.	TRBV28	.	TRBJ1-2	CASREPSYGYTF	TGTGCCAGCAGGGAGCCAAGCTATGGCTACACCTTC
TRBD2	TRBV7-8	.	TRBJ2-2	CASSLLAGAGTGELFF	TGTGCCAGCAGCTTACTAGCGGGAGCGGGCACCGGGGAGCTGTTTTTT
.	TRBV9	.	TRBJ1-1	CASSPRVGGAEAFF	TGTGCCAGCAGCCCTAGGGTCGGCGGGGCTGAAGCTTTCTTT
.	TRBV15	few	TRBJ1-2	CATSRDQGLGYTF	TGTGCCACCAGCAGAGATCAGGGTCTTGGCTACACCTTC
.	TRBV7-9	once	TRBJ2-5	CAAGSGTQYF	TGTGCCGCCGGTTCCGGGACCCAGTACTTC
TRBD2	TRBV28	once	TRBJ2-7	CASSSSGRAGDEQYF	TGTGCCAGCAGTTCTAGCGGGAGGGCCGGGGACGAGCAGTACTTC
.	TRBV6-6	.	TRBJ2-2	CASSVLVTGELFF	TGTGCCAGCAGTGTCCTAGTAACCGGGGAGCTGTTTTTT
.	TRBV5-1	.	TRBJ1-4	CASSPTTAGEKLFF	TGCGCCAGCAGCCCAACAACGGCGGGTGAAAAACTGTTTTTT